Each of the 20 T cell receptor beta chains below was sequenced from the same sample in a study of shared clonotypes between healthy human individuals. The table came from immunoSEQ multiplex PCR; TCRdb's copy has only in-frame clones and leaves some out. Of 2 million to 3 million clones listed, over 85% are singletons. The sequenced material came from naive CD4+ T cells sorted from blood. Specified subset: CD45RA+ positively selected. Receptor source: a man aged 18 to 35 in good health.

This clone was counted only a few times. V usage is TRBV18 and J usage is TRBJ1-6; no definite D call. The CDR3 runs to 15 residues. CDR1 KGHSH and CDR2 LQKENI come from the germline V gene. V was pared by 2 bases and J by 7 bases, with 12 bases between. The CDR3 DNA follows: TGTGCCAGCTCACCATACGGGGTCGACAATTCACCCCTCCACTTT. It specifies CASSPYGVDNSPLHF.

The V call is TRBV5-1, the J call TRBJ2-2; 10 bases map to TRBD1. With V trimmed by 3 bases and J by 5 bases, 4 bases remained unmatched. The CDR3 has 15 residues. Germline CDR1 reads SGHRS; CDR2 reads YFSETQ. This CDR3 reads CASSYGTGETGELFF. The CDR3 DNA reads TGCGCCAGCAGCTACGGGACAGGGGAGACCGGGGAGCTGTTTTTT.

V gene TRBV7-2 combines with J gene TRBJ2-5, with TRBD1 identical over 8 bases. V gave up 7 bases and J gave up 5 bases; unmatched junction bases: 9. CDR1 is SGHTA and CDR2 is FQGNSA in the germline V gene. The CDR3 runs to 14 residues. The CDR3 nucleotides read TGTGCCAGCAACAAACCAGGGGGCCGGGAGACCCAGTACTTC. This gives the protein CASNKPGGRETQYF.

The chain uses TRBV4-2 and TRBJ2-4; D call uncertain. The germline gives CDR1 LGHNA, CDR2 YNFKEQ. V shed 0 bases and J shed 0 bases, with 9 bases lying between them. CDR3 length: 16 amino acids. The CDR3 DNA follows: TGTGCCAGCAGCCAAGATCGGGCCCTAGCCAAAAACATTCAGTACTTC. This translates into CASSQDRALAKNIQYF.

This clone appeared a single time. This chain joins TRBV7-8 and TRBJ1-1; tentative D call: TRBD1 (5 bases). This CDR3 spans 13 amino acids. The V end lost 5 bases, the J end lost 3 bases, and 10 bases lay between the germline ends. The germline gives CDR1 SGHVS, CDR2 FQNEAQ. Written as DNA, the CDR3 is TGTGCCAGCAGCGCCCAGGGCTACACTGAAGCTTTCTTT. This encodes CASSAQGYTEAFF.

The chain couples TRBV6-1 to TRBJ2-2; maybe TRBD2 (5 bases). The CDR3 has 15 residues. Trimming cost V 4 bases and J 5 bases, with 14 bases left between them. Germline CDR1 is MNHNS and CDR2 is SASEGT. The CDR3 loop is CASSGGPGRTGELFF. The CDR3 bases are TGTGCCAGCAGTGGAGGGCCGGGGAGAACCGGGGAGCTGTTTTTT.

The rearrangement joins TRBV9 to TRBJ2-7, with D maybe TRBD2 (6 bases). The CDR3 loop spans 14 amino acids. Deletions cut 2 bases from V and 3 bases from J, with 12 bases between. Germline CDR1 and CDR2: SGDLS and YYNGEE. CDR3: CASSVGSGRYEQYF. CDR3 coding DNA: TGTGCCAGCAGCGTGGGTAGCGGACGCTACGAGCAGTACTTC.

In this sample, this clone turned up a few times. The chain recombines TRBV29-1 with TRBJ1-1; D is perhaps TRBD1 (5 bases). Germline V gene sequence: CDR1 SQVTM, CDR2 ANQGSEA. This CDR3 region has 14 residues. V lost 5 bases and J 0 bases, leaving 13 bases between the germline ends. CDR3 in DNA: TGCAGCGTTCAGGGCCAAGTCATGAACACTGAAGCTTTCTTT. Protein product: CSVQGQVMNTEAFF.

The chain joins TRBV5-1 to TRBJ1-6; D is undetermined. Deletions cut 0 bases from V and 0 bases from J, with 7 bases between. This CDR3 contains 16 residues. The germline V gene encodes CDR1 SGHRS and CDR2 YFSETQ. The CDR3 DNA sequence: TGCGCCAGCAGCTTGGACAGCAGCTCCTATAATTCACCCCTCCACTTT. Residues: CASSLDSSSYNSPLHF.

The chain joins TRBV28 to TRBJ2-7, with D hard to call. Trimming took 3 bases from V and 2 from J, leaving 14 bases between them. CDR1 MDHEN and CDR2 SYDVKM come from the germline V gene. This CDR3 is built from 15 residues. CDR3 residues: CASSFLGRSAYEQYF. The CDR3 nucleotides are TGTGCCAGCAGTTTTCTAGGCAGGTCAGCCTACGAGCAGTACTTC.

The chain employs TRBV2 and TRBJ2-7, with D uncertain. The CDR3 loop spans 14 amino acids. Germline V gene sequence: CDR1 SNHLY, CDR2 FYNNEI. V lost 6 bases to trimming and J lost 2 bases, with 14 bases between them. Written as DNA, the CDR3 is TGTGCCAGCAGGCGGACCGTTGCCCCCTACGAGCAGTACTTC. Its protein product is CASRRTVAPYEQYF. Full variable domain (remainder filled in from reference TRBV2 and TRBJ2-7): EPEVTQTPSHQVTQMGQEVILRCVPISNHLYFYWYRQILGQKVEFLVSFYNNEISEKSEIFDDQFSVERPDGSNFTLKIRSTKLEDSAMYFCASRRTVAPYEQYFGPGTRLTVT.

The chain couples TRBV18 to TRBJ1-1, with D tentatively TRBD1 (6 bases). CDR3 length: 16 residues. Germline loops: CDR1 KGHSH, CDR2 LQKENI. V gave up 3 bases and J gave up 5 bases, with 19 bases separating them. The CDR3 sequence is CASSPRGGRGNTEAFF. The CDR3 DNA reads TGTGCCAGCTCACCCCGGGGAGGCAGGGGAAATACTGAAGCTTTCTTT.

The rearrangement uses TRBV10-3 and TRBJ2-5; 7 positions agree with TRBD1. Gene TRBJ2-7 matches the end of the DNA better, so the J call may be wrong. CDR1 is ENHRY and CDR2 is SYGVKD in the germline V gene. The CDR3 runs to 15 residues. CDR3 sequence reads: CAISELLGGRYEQYF. The CDR3 DNA reads as TGTGCCATCAGTGAGTTATTAGGGGGCCGCTACGAGCAGTACTTC.

The chain combines TRBV2 with TRBJ2-3; D may match TRBD1 or TRBD2 (6 bases each). Trimming cost V 1 base and J 5 bases, with 13 bases left between them. The CDR3 is 15 amino acids. The germline gives CDR1 SNHLY, CDR2 FYNNEI. CDR3 sequence: CASSEDWGARDTQYF. In DNA, the CDR3 is TGTGCCAGCAGTGAAGACTGGGGGGCACGAGATACGCAGTATTTT.

The chain recombines TRBV5-8 with TRBJ2-7, with 11 bases fitting TRBD1. The V gene end was trimmed by 4 bases and the J gene end by 3 bases; junction bases not matched to a gene: 9. CDR3 size: 16 residues. Germline V gives CDR1 SGHTS, CDR2 YDEGEE. In nucleotides, the CDR3 is TGTGCCAGCAGCAGGTTCGGGACAGGGGGTTTCTACGAGCAGTACTTC. The encoded protein is CASSRFGTGGFYEQYF.

The chain has TRBV11-2 and TRBJ2-1; TRBD1 is a possible D gene (6 bases). The CDR3 totals 15 residues. The V gene's germline CDR1 is SGHAT and CDR2 FQNNGV. V gave up 5 bases and J gave up 5 bases, with 16 bases separating them. CDR3 sequence (DNA): TGTGCCAGCAGCAAAAACAGGGTTCTGGACAATGAGCAGTTCTTC. Residues: CASSKNRVLDNEQFF.

The chain joins TRBV6-5 to TRBJ1-2; no definite D call. Germline V lookup: CDR1 MNHEY, CDR2 SVGAGI. The CDR3 is 13 residues long. The V end was cut by 6 bases, the J end by 4 bases, with 12 bases between. This CDR3 reads CASSQAGSYGYTF. In DNA, the CDR3 is TGTGCCAGCAGCCAAGCGGGGTCCTATGGCTACACCTTC.

The chain recombines TRBV2 with TRBJ2-7, with D possibly being TRBD1 (6 bases). CDR3 size: 13 residues. Trimming removed 6 bases from V and 12 bases from J, with 21 bases in between. CDR1 is SNHLY, CDR2 FYNNEI, per germline. CDR3 loop: CASSSKQGLGLYF. CDR3 bases: TGTGCCAGCAGCTCTAAACAGGGTTTAGGTCTGTACTTC. Full variable domain (missing parts from reference TRBV2 and TRBJ2-7): EPEVTQTPSHQVTQMGQEVILRCVPISNHLYFYWYRQILGQKVEFLVSFYNNEISEKSEIFDDQFSVERPDGSNFTLKIRSTKLEDSAMYFCASSSKQGLGLYFGPGTRLTVT.

This chain connects TRBV9 to TRBJ1-5; 8 bases are shared with TRBD1. CDR1 SGDLS and CDR2 YYNGEE come from the germline V gene. J gave up 7 bases and V 0 bases, and 12 bases lay outside the gene matches. CDR3 length equals 17 residues. The DNA of the CDR3 is TGTGCCAGCAGCGTAGACCCCGGACAGGGCGAGGGGCAGCCCCAGCATTTT. This encodes CASSVDPGQGEGQPQHF.

The rearrangement links TRBV4-1 to TRBJ1-2, with TRBD1 as a possible D gene (5 bases). V lost 0 bases, J lost 4 bases, and 9 bases lay in between. The CDR3 sequence is 14 residues long. Germline CDR1 reads MGHRA; CDR2 reads YSYEKL. CDR3 sequence (DNA): TGCGCCAGCAGCCAAGAATGGGGCACCTATGGCTACACCTTC. Protein: CASSQEWGTYGYTF.